Each of the 9 T cell receptor beta chains below was sequenced from the same sample in a study of shared clonotypes between healthy human individuals. Repertoires were generated with immunoSEQ multiplex PCR, while TCRdb's copy carries only in-frame clones and drops some. Of around 720,000 clones listed, 73% are singletons. Sequencing was carried out using memory CD4+ T cells sorted from blood. Indicated subset: CD45RA-negative fraction. Receptor source: a woman in her 30s in good health.

The genes are TRBV19 and TRBJ1-2, with D possibly being TRBD1 (6 bases). Germline V gives CDR1 LNHDA, CDR2 SQIVND (reference sequence). The V end lost 9 bases, the J end lost 0 bases, and 17 bases lay between the germline ends. The CDR3 spans 15 residues. The CDR3 DNA reads TGTGCCAGCCATACCACAGGGCCAGCTAACTATGGCTACACCTTC. Translation gives CASHTTGPANYGYTF.

This clone was detected only a few times. The rearrangement links TRBV29-1 to TRBJ2-1; D is possibly TRBD2 (6 bases). Trimming pared 7 bases from V and 8 bases from J, leaving 18 bases between. The CDR3 spans 13 residues. CDR1 and CDR2 (germline): SQVTM, ANQGSEA. In DNA, the CDR3 is TGCAGCGCCGCGACTGGGGGAGGCTATGAGCAGTTCTTC. Its protein product is CSAATGGGYEQFF.

CDR3 amino acids: CASKGQSLTEAFF. CDR3 bases: TGCGCCAGCAAGGGACAGTCGCTCACTGAAGCTTTCTTT. The rearrangement joins TRBV4-1 to TRBJ1-1; 7 bases are shared with TRBD1. The CDR3 consists of 13 residues. Trimming removed 7 bases from V and 4 bases from J; junction bases left unmatched: 6. Per germline, CDR1 MGHRA and CDR2 YSYEKL.

The gene calls are TRBV25-1 and TRBJ1-4, with unresolved D. V was clipped by 2 bases and J by 8 bases, with 3 bases between them. The CDR3 is 11 residues long. Germline V gene lookup returns CDR1 MGHDK and CDR2 SYGVNS. CDR3 sequence reads: CASSEAEKLFF. The CDR3 bases are TGTGCCAGCAGTGAAGCGGAAAAACTGTTTTTT.

The genes are TRBV28 and TRBJ1-2; D is uncertain. Per germline, CDR1 MDHEN and CDR2 SYDVKM. V was cut by 5 bases and J by 4 bases, with 8 bases left in between. This CDR3 has 12 residues. CDR3 in amino acids: CASSEEGYGYTF. For the CDR3, the DNA is TGTGCCAGCAGTGAGGAGGGCTATGGCTACACCTTC.

This chain uses TRBV7-2 with TRBJ2-4; 8 bases line up with TRBD2. This CDR3 region has 13 residues. Per germline, CDR1 SGHTA and CDR2 FQGNSA. V lost 5 bases and J lost 7; bases outside the gene matches: 4. Here the CDR3 reads CASSRPGGNIQYF. CDR3 in DNA: TGTGCCAGCAGCCGGCCGGGAGGGAACATTCAGTACTTC. Variable domain in full (rest from reference TRBV7-2 and TRBJ2-4): GAGVSQSPSNKVTEKGKDVELRCDPISGHTALYWYRQSLGQGLEFLIYFQGNSAPDKSGLPSDRFSAERTGGSVSTLTIQRTQQEDSAVYLCASSRPGGNIQYFGAGTRLSVL.

This clone was detected only once. This sequence joins TRBV14 and TRBJ2-5; D is perhaps TRBD1 or TRBD2 (6 bases each). This CDR3 is 13 amino acids long. From germline, CDR1 is SGHDN and CDR2 FVKESK. V was cut by 4 bases and J by 9 bases, with 15 bases left in between. CDR3 bases: TGTGCCAGCAGCCGGGGGGCAGGGACCGCCCAGTACTTC. It encodes CASSRGAGTAQYF.

The chain's CDR3 is CASTGGGTGNYGYTF. The CDR3 DNA sequence: TGTGCCAGCACCGGAGGGGGGACAGGCAACTATGGCTACACCTTC. J is TRBJ1-2 and V is TRBV2; 8 bases are shared with TRBD1. In germline, CDR1 is SNHLY, CDR2 FYNNEI. CDR3 length equals 15 residues. V shed 7 bases and J 2 bases; nucleotides not matched to a gene: 9.

This clone has a handful of counts. The rearrangement joins TRBV7-2 to TRBJ1-1; D is undetermined. Germline V gene sequence: CDR1 SGHTA, CDR2 FQGNSA. There are 15 residues in the CDR3. Deletions cut 1 base from V and 4 bases from J, with 13 bases between. CDR3 in DNA: TGTGCCAGCAGCTTAGGTCGAGGGCGCGCCACTGAAGCTTTCTTT. It specifies CASSLGRGRATEAFF.